Below are 5 T cell receptor beta chains sequenced from a single sample in a study of T cells in Graves' hyperthyroidism and ophthalmopathy. Amplification of TCR beta CDR3 regions was performed using RNA transcripts as template. The TCR CDR3 first-round RT-PCR relied on the HTBI primer set. Each CDR3 protein is one row after TCRdb ran MiXCR on the multiplex PCR reads. The repertoire holds 600,000 to 750,000 distinct CDR3 sequences, with 15% to 20% as singletons. Sequencing input: blood. These receptors came from a man between 45 and 60 years old with Graves' hyperthyroidism.

This clonotype was observed at least ten times. The genes are TRBV28 and TRBJ1-5, with D possibly TRBD1 on 6 matching bases. This CDR3 spans 15 amino acids. Trimming cost V 4 bases and J 4 bases, with 14 bases left between them. CDR1 and CDR2 (germline): MDHEN, SYDVKM. CDR3 sequence: CASSSGTSFNQPQHF. The CDR3 coding sequence is TGTGCCAGCAGTTCCGGGACATCGTTTAATCAGCCCCAGCATTTT.

This clonotype came up many times. The genes are TRBV2 and TRBJ1-5; no clear D gene. This CDR3 is 14 amino acids long. The V and J ends lost 7 bases and 6 bases respectively, with 16 bases between them. Germline CDR1 SNHLY, CDR2 FYNNEI. The DNA for the CDR3 is TGTGCCAGCAATGGGGTAGCGACAAGTCAGCCCCAGCATTTT. Translated, it gives CASNGVATSQPQHF.

This clonotype was observed many times. V and J are TRBV6-1 and TRBJ1-4; perhaps TRBD1 as D (5 bases). The V and J ends lost 6 bases and 0 bases respectively, with 11 bases between them. Germline V CDR1 and CDR2: MNHNS, SASEGT. The CDR3 has 15 residues. CDR3 coding DNA: TGTGCCAGCAGCTCAGCGGGGGCAACTAATGAAAAACTGTTTTTT. Translated: CASSSAGATNEKLFF.

This clonotype occurred many times. CDR3: CASTPAGGVKTQYF. In DNA, the CDR3 is TGTGCCAGCACCCCGGCGGGGGGGGTAAAGACCCAGTACTTC. V usage is TRBV28 and J usage is TRBJ2-5; TRBD2 matches at 9 bases. CDR1 is MDHEN, CDR2 SYDVKM, per germline. CDR3 length: 14 amino acids. The trim removed 7 bases at V and 6 bases at J, leaving 9 bases unmatched.

This clonotype was counted a few times. V is TRBV19 and J is TRBJ2-1; 7 nucleotides match TRBD1. The CDR3 covers 14 residues. Unmatched junction bases numbered 5, after V lost 7 bases and J lost 2 bases. Germline CDR1 LNHDA, CDR2 SQIVND (reference sequence). CDR3 sequence reads: CASTTQGAYNEQFF. The DNA for the CDR3 is TGTGCCAGTACAACTCAGGGGGCCTACAATGAGCAGTTCTTC.